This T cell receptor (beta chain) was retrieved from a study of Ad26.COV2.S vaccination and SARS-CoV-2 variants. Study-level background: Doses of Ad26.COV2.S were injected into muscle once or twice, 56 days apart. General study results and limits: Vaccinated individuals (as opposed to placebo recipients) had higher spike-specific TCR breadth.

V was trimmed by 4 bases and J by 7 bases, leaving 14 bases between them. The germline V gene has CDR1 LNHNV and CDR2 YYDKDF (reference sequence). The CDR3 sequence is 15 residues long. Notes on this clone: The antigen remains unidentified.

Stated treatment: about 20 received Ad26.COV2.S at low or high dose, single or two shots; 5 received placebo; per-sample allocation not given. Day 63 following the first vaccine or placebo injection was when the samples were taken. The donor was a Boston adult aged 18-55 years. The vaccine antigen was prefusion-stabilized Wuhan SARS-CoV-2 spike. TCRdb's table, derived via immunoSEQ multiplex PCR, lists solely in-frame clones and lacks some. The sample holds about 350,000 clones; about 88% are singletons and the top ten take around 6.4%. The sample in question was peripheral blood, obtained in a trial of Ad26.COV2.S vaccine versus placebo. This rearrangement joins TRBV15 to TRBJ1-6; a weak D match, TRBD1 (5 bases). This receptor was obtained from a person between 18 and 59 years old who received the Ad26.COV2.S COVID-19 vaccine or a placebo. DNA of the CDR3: TGTGCCACCAGCAAAATTGACAGCCGAAATTCACCCCTCCACTTT. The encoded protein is CATSKIDSRNSPLHF. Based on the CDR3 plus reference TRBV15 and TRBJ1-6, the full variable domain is DAMVIQNPRYQVTQFGKPVTLSCSQTLNHNVMYWYQQKSSQAPKLLFHYYDKDFNNEADTPDNFQSRRPNTSFCFLDIRSPGLGDTAMYLCATSKIDSRNSPLHFGNGTRLTVT.